The clone carrying this T cell receptor beta chain was seen more than once but under ten times. Its specificity is unknown. This sample was taken from a study of cytomegalovirus exposure and HLA in healthy donors. Study findings and constraints: According to the study, roughly 160 TCR beta chains were cytomegalovirus-associated.

Germline CDR1 and CDR2: KGHSH and LQKENI. V was shortened by 8 bases and J by 3 bases, with 10 bases between the two germline ends. The CDR3 is made up of 13 amino acids. The PCR contained 60 Vbeta and 13 Jbeta primers. Assay: immunoSEQ multiplex PCR; the TCRdb copy retains only in-frame clones and omits some. The top ten clones hold more than 3.5% of a sample with 110,000 to 150,000 clones, 74% of them seen once. Sequenced input: PBMCs. The chain links TRBV18 to TRBJ1-4; D is uncertain. This receptor was obtained from a man aged 18-30 years in good health and CMV-seropositive. The CDR3 spells CASTDPANEKLFF. Written as DNA, the CDR3 is TGTGCCAGCACAGACCCAGCTAATGAAAAACTGTTTTTT.